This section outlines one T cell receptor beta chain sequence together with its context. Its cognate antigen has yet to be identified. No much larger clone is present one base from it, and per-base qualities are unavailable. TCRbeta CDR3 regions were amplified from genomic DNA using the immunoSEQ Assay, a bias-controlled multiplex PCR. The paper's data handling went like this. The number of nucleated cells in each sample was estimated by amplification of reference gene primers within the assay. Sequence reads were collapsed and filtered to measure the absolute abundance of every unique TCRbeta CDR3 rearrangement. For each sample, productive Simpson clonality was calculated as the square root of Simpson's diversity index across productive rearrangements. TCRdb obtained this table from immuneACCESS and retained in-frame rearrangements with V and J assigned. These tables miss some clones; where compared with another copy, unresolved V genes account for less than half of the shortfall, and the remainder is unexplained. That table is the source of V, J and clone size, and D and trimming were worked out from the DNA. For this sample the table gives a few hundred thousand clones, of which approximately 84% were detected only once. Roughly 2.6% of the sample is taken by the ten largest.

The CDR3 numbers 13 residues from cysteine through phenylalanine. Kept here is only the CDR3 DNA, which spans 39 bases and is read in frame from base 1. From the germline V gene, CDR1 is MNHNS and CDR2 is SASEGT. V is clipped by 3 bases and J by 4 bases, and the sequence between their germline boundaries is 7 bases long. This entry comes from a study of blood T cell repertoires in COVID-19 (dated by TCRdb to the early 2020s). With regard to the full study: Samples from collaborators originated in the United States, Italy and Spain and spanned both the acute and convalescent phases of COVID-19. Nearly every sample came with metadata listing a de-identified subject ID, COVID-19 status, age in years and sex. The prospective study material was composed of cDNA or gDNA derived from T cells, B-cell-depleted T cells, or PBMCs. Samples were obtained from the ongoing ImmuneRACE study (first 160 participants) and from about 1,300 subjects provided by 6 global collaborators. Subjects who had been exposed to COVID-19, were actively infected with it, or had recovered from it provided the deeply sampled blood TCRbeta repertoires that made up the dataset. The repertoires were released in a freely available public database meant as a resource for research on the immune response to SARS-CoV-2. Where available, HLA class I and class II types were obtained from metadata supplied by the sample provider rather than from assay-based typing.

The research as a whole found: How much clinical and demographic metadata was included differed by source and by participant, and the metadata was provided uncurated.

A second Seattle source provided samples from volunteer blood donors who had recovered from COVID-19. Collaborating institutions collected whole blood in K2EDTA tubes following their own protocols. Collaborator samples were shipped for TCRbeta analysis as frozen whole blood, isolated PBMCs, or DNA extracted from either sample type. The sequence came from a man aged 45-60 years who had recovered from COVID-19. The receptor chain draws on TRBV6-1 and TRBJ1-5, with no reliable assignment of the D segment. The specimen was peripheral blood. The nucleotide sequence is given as TGTGCCAGCAGTGAGAGGGAAAATCAGCCCCAGCATTTT. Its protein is CASSERENQPQHF.